The 18 T cell receptor beta chains in this list originate from one sample, sequenced in a study of cytomegalovirus exposure and HLA in healthy donors. Libraries were prepared by immunoSEQ multiplex PCR; TCRdb keeps only in-frame clonotypes and omits some of them. The table has about 62,000 clones, roughly 94% seen once. Sequencing was carried out using PBMCs. These receptors originate from a woman aged 18-29 years in good health and CMV-seropositive.

V and J are TRBV5-4 and TRBJ1-6, with 7 nucleotides matching TRBD1. The length of the CDR3 is 19 residues. Germline loops: CDR1 SGHNT, CDR2 YYREEE (reference sequence). V was pared by 4 bases and J by 1 base, with 14 bases of the junction left unmatched. For the CDR3, the DNA is TGTGCCAGCAGCCCGGCCCCGGCAGGGGGAGTGTCCTATAATTCACCCCTCCACTTT. It encodes CASSPAPAGGVSYNSPLHF.

This clone was seen more than once but under ten times. The CDR3 DNA follows: TGCGCCAGCAGCCCAGACTTCTCCTACAATGAGCAGTTCTTC. Its protein product is CASSPDFSYNEQFF. This rearrangement joins TRBV5-1 to TRBJ2-1; D is undetermined. CDR1 SGHRS and CDR2 YFSETQ come from the germline V gene. The CDR3 loop spans 14 amino acids. V lost 4 bases and J lost 0, with 8 bases in between. The complete variable domain, with remaining parts taken from reference TRBV5-1 and TRBJ2-1, reads KAGVTQTPRYLIKTRGQQVTLSCSPISGHRSVSWYQQTPGQGLQFLFEYFSETQRNKGNFPGRFSGRQFSNSRSEMNVSTLELGDSALYLCASSPDFSYNEQFFGPGTRLTVL.

The genes are TRBV29-1 and TRBJ1-5; no clear D. CDR3 length: 12 residues. Germline CDR1 is SQVTM and CDR2 is ANQGSEA. V lost 4 bases, J lost 2 bases, and 6 bases lay in between. CDR3 DNA sequence: TGCAGCGTTGCCGGGGGCAATCAGCCCCAGCATTTT. Its protein is CSVAGGNQPQHF.

V gene TRBV4-1 combines with J gene TRBJ2-7; maybe TRBD1 (5 bases). V was cut by 0 bases and J by 5 bases, with 17 bases left in between. Germline CDR1 and CDR2: MGHRA and YSYEKL. This CDR3 contains 16 residues. The CDR3 DNA reads as TGCGCCAGCAGCCAAGATATTCGGCAAGGGGCCAACGAGCAGTACTTC. It encodes CASSQDIRQGANEQYF.

The gene calls are TRBV7-8 and TRBJ2-7, with 10 positions matching TRBD1. V lost 5 bases to trimming and J lost 5 bases; unmatched junction nucleotides: 3. This CDR3 has 13 amino acids. The germline CDR1 and CDR2 sequences are SGHVS and FQNEAQ. CDR3 sequence: CASSDRGLHEQYF. The CDR3 DNA is TGTGCCAGCAGCGACAGGGGGCTCCACGAGCAGTACTTC.

This chain uses TRBV9 with TRBJ2-5, with 9 bases identical to TRBD2. V was pared by 4 bases and J by 5 bases, with 12 bases of the junction left unmatched. CDR1 and CDR2 (germline): SGDLS, YYNGEE. The CDR3 spans 16 residues. The CDR3 DNA is TGTGCCAGCAGCCTGGGGGGGCTAGCGGGGATGGAGACCCAGTACTTC. Amino acid sequence: CASSLGGLAGMETQYF.

V is TRBV28 and J is TRBJ1-5, with a tentative D call TRBD1 (6 bases). The CDR3 runs 15 residues. The germline gives CDR1 MDHEN, CDR2 SYDVKM. The germline V and J ends were trimmed by 3 bases and 4 bases, with 13 bases remaining between them. The CDR3 nucleotides read TGTGCCAGCAGTTTCCCACAACAGGGAAATCAGCCCCAGCATTTT. It specifies CASSFPQQGNQPQHF.

V gene TRBV7-9 combines with J gene TRBJ2-7; 7 bases map to TRBD2. CDR3 length: 15 residues. Looked up from germline, CDR1 is SEHNR and CDR2 is FQNEAQ (reference sequence). J lost 3 bases, V lost 3 bases, and 8 bases had no gene match. CDR3 coding DNA: TGTGCCAGCAGCTTGGCTAGCGGCCCCCACTACGAGCAGTACTTC. Translating gives CASSLASGPHYEQYF.

V is TRBV29-1 and J is TRBJ2-2, with a tentative D call TRBD1 (5 bases). V was shortened by 4 bases and J by 3 bases, with 12 bases between the two germline ends. The CDR3 covers 14 residues. Germline assignment: CDR1 SQVTM and CDR2 ANQGSEA. CDR3 nucleotide sequence: TGCAGCGTTGGGGGCAGGGTCCACACCGGGGAGCTGTTTTTT. Its translation: CSVGGRVHTGELFF.

The chain is built from TRBV27 and TRBJ2-7; D remains unclear. The CDR3 spans 16 residues. Between the trimmed V and J ends, which lost 4 bases and 7 bases, there was a span of 23 bases. The germline V gene encodes CDR1 MNHEY and CDR2 SMNVEV (reference sequence). CDR3 in DNA: TGTGCCAGCAGTTCACCTCTACGCGATAAGTTAAAAGAGCAGTACTTC. It encodes CASSSPLRDKLKEQYF.

The chain combines TRBV2 with TRBJ1-4; a weak D match, TRBD1 (5 bases). This CDR3 is 15 amino acids long. Trimming stripped 5 bases from V and 4 bases from J, with 14 bases between. CDR1 is SNHLY, CDR2 FYNNEI, per germline. The CDR3 loop is CASSLQTAINEKLFF. For the CDR3, the DNA is TGTGCCAGCAGTCTTCAGACAGCGATTAATGAAAAACTGTTTTTT.

This chain joins TRBV9 and TRBJ2-5; the D gene is possibly TRBD2 (5 bases). The CDR3 length is 13 residues. V was trimmed by 0 bases and J by 5 bases, leaving 8 bases between them. Germline V lookup: CDR1 SGDLS, CDR2 YYNGEE. The CDR3 here is CASSVGGSETQYF. CDR3 DNA: TGTGCCAGCAGCGTAGGAGGGTCGGAGACCCAGTACTTC.

The V call is TRBV7-2, the J call TRBJ2-7, with TRBD2 identical over 14 bases. There are 17 residues in the CDR3. V gave up 5 bases and J gave up 6 bases; unmatched junction bases: 12. Germline CDR1 reads SGHTA; CDR2 reads FQGNSA. CDR3 amino acids: CASSPGRGGLAGGEQYF. The CDR3 DNA is TGTGCCAGCAGCCCAGGGCGAGGCGGACTAGCGGGAGGCGAGCAGTACTTC.

The chain joins TRBV5-1 to TRBJ1-1; D gene uncertain. Per the germline V gene, CDR1 is SGHRS and CDR2 is YFSETQ. The CDR3 runs to 15 residues. V was pared by 4 bases and J by 3 bases, with 16 bases between. CDR3 sequence reads: CASSLEPTADTEAFF. DNA of the CDR3: TGCGCCAGCAGCCTCGAGCCGACGGCGGACACTGAAGCTTTCTTT.

The chain is built from TRBV4-3 and TRBJ1-2; D unresolved. V lost 1 base and J 8 bases, leaving 8 bases between the germline ends. Germline V CDR1 and CDR2: LGHNA, YSLEER. CDR3 length: 12 amino acids. CDR3 protein: CASSQGVEGYTF. In nucleotides, the CDR3 is TGCGCCAGCAGCCAAGGGGTGGAGGGCTACACCTTC.

The genes are TRBV5-1 and TRBJ2-5; TRBD2 might be the D (6 bases). The ends were cut back, 4 bases at V and 3 bases at J, with 13 bases in the middle. Germline V gives CDR1 SGHRS, CDR2 YFSETQ. The CDR3 is 14 residues long. This CDR3 is CASSPSGLEETQYF. CDR3 bases: TGCGCCAGCAGCCCCTCGGGACTTGAAGAGACCCAGTACTTC.

CDR3 sequence reads: CASSLGSERYEQYF. For the CDR3, the DNA is TGCGCCAGCAGCTTGGGCTCTGAGAGATACGAGCAGTACTTC. The chain joins TRBV5-1 to TRBJ2-7; no definite D call. From germline, CDR1 is SGHRS and CDR2 YFSETQ. The V end was cut by 0 bases, the J end by 4 bases, with 11 bases between. The length of the CDR3 is 14 residues.

The chain uses TRBV15 and TRBJ2-1; 9 bases agree with TRBD1. The CDR3 is 13 residues long. The V gene end was trimmed by 9 bases and the J gene end by 12 bases; junction bases not matched to a gene: 12. CDR1 LNHNV and CDR2 YYDKDF come from the germline V gene (reference sequence). The DNA of the CDR3 is TGTGCCACAGGACAGGGGCCTGCCCCTGGGCAGTTCTTC. It yields the protein CATGQGPAPGQFF.